What follows describes a single T cell receptor (beta chain). It lacks a known antigen. There are no base qualities to consult, and no much larger clone falls within one base. CD8 naive samples were obtained by positive selection for CCR7 among CD45RO-negative cells, yielding a CD45RA+CCR7+ population from which TemRA cells were excluded. Healthy HIV-negative adults with no recently reported acute infections or vaccinations were included as donors. All donors were Caucasian adults living in Nashville, Tennessee, USA. Blood was collected by leukapheresis, and PBMCs were isolated by Ficoll-Histopaque density gradient centrifugation and then cryopreserved in liquid nitrogen vapor phase. Analytical flow cytometry was used to check the purity and quantity of every magnetically sorted T cell population. From each sorted fraction, genomic DNA was isolated and quantified by UV absorbance on a Nanodrop 2000c.

This sample was included in a study of shared clonotypes between healthy human individuals (dated by TCRdb to between 2020 and 2021). About the investigation overall: The cohort comprised a couple of women and a few men aged 18 to 49 years. For each donor, CD4 naive and CD4 memory were each given three plates, CD8 naive was given two plates, and CD8 memory was given one plate. To estimate repertoire size and how much clonotypes are shared between individuals, the study performed deep sequencing of blood TCR repertoires from 4 to 6 healthy adults. To increase sequencing depth and limit assay-specific biases, different laboratories used diverse techniques to prepare libraries and sequence TCR repertoires. Leukapheresis yielded between about 0.85 and 9.5 billion PBMCs per donor.

The study at large found these results: Sampling was restricted to blood, and TCR repertoires in tissues likely differ from the TCR repertoires found in blood. Naive subsets generally had larger estimated clonotype richness than memory subsets. Based on pairwise subsampling, the degree of clonotype sharing among donors was expected to be affected by sequencing depth. Compared with non-shared clonotypes, clonotypes shared by all four sorted-subset donors had higher generation probabilities. The genetic and exposure-history diversity represented was limited by the small number of donors. Across four donors, around 5.4% of naive CD4, roughly 3.3% of naive CD8, 2% to 2.5% of memory CD4, and 0.4% to 0.45% of memory CD8 clonotypes were shared. Incomplete sequencing was indicated by rarefaction of sorted-subset datasets, despite the large sequencing depth.

The germline ends are 9 bases apart after V is trimmed by 5 bases and J by 2 bases. CDR1 and CDR2 were assigned from the germline V gene as SGHVS and FQNEAQ. The CDR3 holds 13 amino acids from the cysteine to the phenylalanine. Kept here is only the CDR3 DNA, which spans 39 bases and is read in frame from base 1. Using the deep immunoSEQ assay, multiplex PCR amplified TCR CDR3 regions from genomic DNA. Extracted genomic DNA from each cell subset was spread evenly across all wells of several immunoSEQ 96-well plates, with each plate serving as a replicate. For sorted subsets, each replicate PCR was loaded with roughly 190 ng genomic DNA, equivalent to some 27,000 T cell genomes. Purified libraries were measured with a Qubit 3.0 fluorometer, size-checked on a Bioanalyzer 2100, and measured again with the KAPA Library Quantification kit. Each immunoSEQ 96-well plate was sequenced on its own single-read 150-cycle Illumina NextSeq 550 flow cell. In the authors' own workflow: Because the immunoSEQ output included only junctional sequences and no quality scores, the filtering could not be the same as the filtering used for full-length reads. Sequences were annotated with PyIR, a Python wrapper for IgBLAST v1.9, using IMGT germline references to assign V/J genes and CDR3. Any read was removed if the V/J assignment was weak (E-value above 1e-6), the CDR3 was missing, or the read contained stop codons, out-of-frame junctions, or ambiguous translated residues. V3J clonotypes were defined as sequences sharing the same inferred V gene, J gene, and CDR3 amino acid sequence. Percentage overlap between repertoires was calculated by dividing the number of shared unique clonotypes by the size of the smaller repertoire. Richness of each repertoire was evaluated using RTK rarefaction, the Chao1 estimator, and Recon v2.1 estimates of unobserved clonotypes. For all TCRbeta clonotypes obtained by the gDNA method from four donors, generation probabilities were computed with OLGA. TCRdb mirrors the immuneACCESS table, restricted to in-frame sequences. Some clones are absent from its copies; in checked studies, under half trace to an unresolved V gene, and the reason for the others is unknown. For V, J and clone size, that table is used; D and trimming come from the DNA. Across this sample there are 2 million or so clones, with roughly 94% seen only once. The leading ten clones occupy roughly 1% of the sample.

The receptor chain draws on TRBV7-8 and TRBJ1-1, with the D segment identity uncertain. This clonotype originated in a man younger than 35 in good health. The sequenced material came from naive CD8+ T cells sorted from blood. This sample's cell subset or site label indicates: CD45RA+CCR7+. For the CDR3, the sequence is CASSTRGNTEAFF. The DNA sequence is TGTGCCAGCAGCACTCGGGGTAACACTGAAGCTTTCTTT.